The subject of this entry is one T cell receptor (beta chain). What it binds is unknown. The CDR3 has 14 residues. The germline gives CDR1 SGHVS, CDR2 FQNEAQ. UMI-tagged TRB cDNA libraries were built via 5' RACE. TCRdb reprocessed the 5' RACE reads and stores each CDR3 protein as one record, lacking DNA. The listing records roughly 30,000 distinct CDR3 sequences. The data were obtained in a study of CXCR3-negative and CXCR3-positive naive CD8 T cells. Study conclusions and caveats: Diversity in memory CD8+ cells fell much lower than the comparably high levels seen in both naive subsets.

The clonotype comes from a human donor in good health. Some clones in this sample may be carry-over from other donors' samples. Source material: memory CD8+ T cells from blood. The chain couples TRBV7-8 to TRBJ1-2. Here the CDR3 reads CASSWIQLSDGYTF.